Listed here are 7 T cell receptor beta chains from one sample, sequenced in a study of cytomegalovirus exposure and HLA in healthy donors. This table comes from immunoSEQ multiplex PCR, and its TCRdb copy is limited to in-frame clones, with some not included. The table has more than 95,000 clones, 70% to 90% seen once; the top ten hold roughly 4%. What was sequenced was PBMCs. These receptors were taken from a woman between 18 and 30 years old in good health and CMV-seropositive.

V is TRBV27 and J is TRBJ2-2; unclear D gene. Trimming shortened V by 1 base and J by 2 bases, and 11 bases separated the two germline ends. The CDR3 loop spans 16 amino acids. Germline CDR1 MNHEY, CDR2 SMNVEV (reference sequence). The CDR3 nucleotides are TGTGCCAGCAGTTTATTTCAGTCCCTTAACACCGGGGAGCTGTTTTTT. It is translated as CASSLFQSLNTGELFF.

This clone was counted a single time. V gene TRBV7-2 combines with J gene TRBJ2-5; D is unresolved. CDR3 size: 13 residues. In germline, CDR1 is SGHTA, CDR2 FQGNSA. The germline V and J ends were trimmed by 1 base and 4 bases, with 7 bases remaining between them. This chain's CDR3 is CASSLDSPETQYF. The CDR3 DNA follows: TGTGCCAGCAGCTTAGACAGCCCAGAGACCCAGTACTTC.

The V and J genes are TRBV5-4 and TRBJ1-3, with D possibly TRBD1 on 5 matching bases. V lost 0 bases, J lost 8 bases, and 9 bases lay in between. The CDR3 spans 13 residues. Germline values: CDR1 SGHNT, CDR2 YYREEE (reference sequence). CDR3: CASSLGREDTIYF. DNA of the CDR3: TGTGCCAGCAGCTTGGGCAGGGAGGACACCATATATTTT.

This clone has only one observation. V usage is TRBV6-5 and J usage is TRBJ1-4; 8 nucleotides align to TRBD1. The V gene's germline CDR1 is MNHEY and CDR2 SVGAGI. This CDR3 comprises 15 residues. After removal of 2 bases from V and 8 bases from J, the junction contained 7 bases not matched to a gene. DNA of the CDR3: TGTGCCAGCAGTTACCTTACAGGGGGTAGGGAAAAACTGTTTTTT. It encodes CASSYLTGGREKLFF.

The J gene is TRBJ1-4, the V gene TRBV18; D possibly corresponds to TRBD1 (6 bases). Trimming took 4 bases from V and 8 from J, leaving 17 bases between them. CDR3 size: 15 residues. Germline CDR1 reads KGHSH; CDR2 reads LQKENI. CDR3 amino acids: CASSLTRGVEEKLFF. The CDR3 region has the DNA TGTGCCAGCTCACTTACCAGGGGAGTAGAGGAAAAACTGTTTTTT.

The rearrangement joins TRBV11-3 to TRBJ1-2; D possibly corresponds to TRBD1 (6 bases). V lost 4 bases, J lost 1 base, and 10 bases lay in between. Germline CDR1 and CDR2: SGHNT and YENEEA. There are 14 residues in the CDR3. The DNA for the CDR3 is TGTGCCAGCAGCTCCCGACAGGATAACTATGGCTACACCTTC. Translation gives CASSSRQDNYGYTF.

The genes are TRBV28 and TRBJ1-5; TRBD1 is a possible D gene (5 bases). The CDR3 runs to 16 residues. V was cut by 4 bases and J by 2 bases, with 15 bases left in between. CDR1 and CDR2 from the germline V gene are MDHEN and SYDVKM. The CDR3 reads CASSWTGGLGNQPQHF. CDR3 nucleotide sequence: TGTGCCAGCAGTTGGACTGGGGGACTAGGCAATCAGCCCCAGCATTTT.